Presented here are 27 T cell receptor beta chains from one specimen sequenced in a study of blood T cell repertoires in COVID-19. Repertoires were generated with immunoSEQ multiplex PCR, while TCRdb's copy carries only in-frame clones and drops some. This table has roughly 290,000 clones, about nine tenths appearing once. The sample was PBMCs or T cells enriched from blood (not recorded which). The receptors stem from a middle-aged woman who had recovered from COVID-19.

The rearrangement uses TRBV5-1 and TRBJ1-2; 9 bases map to TRBD1. The CDR3 is made up of 15 amino acids. Trimming took 6 bases from V and 4 from J; bases not matched to a gene: 10. Germline-derived CDR1 and CDR2 are SGHRS and YFSETQ. The CDR3 DNA is TGCGCCAGCAAGGTTGGACAGGGGAGTGGCTATGGCTACACCTTC. Its translation is CASKVGQGSGYGYTF.

The chain employs TRBV27 and TRBJ2-7; TRBD2 agrees at 11 bases. The germline gives CDR1 MNHEY, CDR2 SMNVEV (reference sequence). The CDR3 totals 15 residues. Trimming took 2 bases from V and 1 from J; bases not matched to a gene: 1. The CDR3 region is CASSLIAGGSYEQYF. DNA of the CDR3: TGTGCCAGCAGTTTAATAGCGGGAGGGTCCTACGAGCAGTACTTC.

The gene calls are TRBV6-2 or TRBV6-3 and TRBJ2-1; TRBD2 matches 15 bases. From germline, CDR1 is MNHEY and CDR2 SVGEGT. The CDR3 contains 19 residues. Trimming cost V 4 bases and J 11 bases; bases outside gene matches: 18. The CDR3 coding sequence is TGTGCCAGCAGTTCCCTAGGACTAGCGGGAGGGATGTATACAATGAAGCAGTTCTTC. Its translation: CASSSLGLAGGMYTMKQFF.

This chain uses TRBV7-8 with TRBJ2-3; maybe TRBD2 (6 bases). This CDR3 contains 18 residues. The germline V gene has CDR1 SGHVS and CDR2 FQNEAQ. V was pared by 3 bases and J by 0 bases, with 19 bases between. The CDR3 DNA reads as TGTGCCAGCAGCTTGGGTTTGTTAGCGGCCCCTAGCACAGATACGCAGTATTTT. It yields the protein CASSLGLLAAPSTDTQYF.

The rearrangement links TRBV7-2 to TRBJ1-1; D is undetermined. The germline gives CDR1 SGHTA, CDR2 FQGNSA. This CDR3 is built from 13 residues. Trimming pared 1 base from V and 5 bases from J, leaving 8 bases between. The CDR3: CASSLVTETEAFF. The CDR3 DNA follows: TGTGCCAGCAGCTTAGTAACAGAAACTGAAGCTTTCTTT.

The chain has TRBV7-9 and TRBJ2-2, with 7 bases that match TRBD2. V lost 2 bases, J lost 2 bases, and 2 bases stayed unmatched. There are 15 residues in the CDR3. Germline V lookup: CDR1 SEHNR, CDR2 FQNEAQ (reference sequence). Written as DNA, the CDR3 is TGTGCCAGCAGCTTAAGGGACTATAACACCGGGGAGCTGTTTTTT. This translates into CASSLRDYNTGELFF.

This clone appeared a single time. This chain's CDR3 is CASSLAGETQYF. CDR3 nucleotide sequence: TGCGCCAGCAGCTTGGCCGGGGAGACCCAGTACTTC. The chain uses TRBV5-1 and TRBJ2-5; D not resolved. The CDR3 contains 12 residues. V was pared by 0 bases and J by 5 bases, with 5 bases between. Germline assignment: CDR1 SGHRS and CDR2 YFSETQ.

The rearrangement joins TRBV3-1 (or the pseudogene TRBV3-2) to TRBJ1-2; D perhaps matches TRBD1 (5 bases). The V end was cut by 0 bases, the J end by 14 bases, with 19 bases between. Germline loops: CDR1 LGHDT, CDR2 YNNKEL (reference sequence). The CDR3 is 14 amino acids. CDR3 DNA sequence: TGTGCCAGCAGCCAAGACCCAGCAGGGCCGGTCGTTACCTTC. Protein sequence: CASSQDPAGPVVTF.

V gene TRBV19 combines with J gene TRBJ2-5, with D maybe TRBD1 (6 bases). The CDR3 has 14 residues. Trimming shortened V by 7 bases and J by 1 base, and 13 bases separated the two germline ends. Germline-derived CDR1 and CDR2 are LNHDA and SQIVND (reference sequence). As DNA, the CDR3 is TGTGCCAGTACCCCCGGACAGTTCCAAGAGACCCAGTACTTC. Translated: CASTPGQFQETQYF.

This clone was recorded at least ten times. V gene TRBV7-9 combines with J gene TRBJ2-7; D unresolved. Between the trimmed V and J ends, which lost 0 bases and 7 bases, there was a span of 13 bases. CDR1 and CDR2 (germline): SEHNR, FQNEAQ (reference sequence). This CDR3 contains 14 residues. CDR3 residues: CASSLALAALEQYF. For the CDR3, the DNA is TGTGCCAGCAGCTTAGCCCTGGCCGCCTTGGAGCAGTACTTC.

This clone was seen a few times. The V and J genes are TRBV6-2 or TRBV6-3 and TRBJ2-6; D not resolved. From germline, CDR1 is MNHEY and CDR2 SVGEGT. This CDR3 spans 16 amino acids. V was pared by 6 bases and J by 2 bases, with 14 bases between. In nucleotides, the CDR3 is TGTGCCAGCAGCCTCACGGGTCTGACTGGGGCCAACGTCCTGACTTTC. Translation: CASSLTGLTGANVLTF.

This sequence joins TRBV6-5 and TRBJ2-7; 11 bases match TRBD1. Germline CDR1 reads MNHEY; CDR2 reads SVGAGI. Losses at the gene ends were 6 bases for V and 7 bases for J; bases not matched to a gene: 5. The CDR3 has 13 residues. CDR3 coding DNA: TGTGCCAGCAGGAGGGACAGGGGGTGGGAGCAGTACTTC. Residues: CASRRDRGWEQYF.

The chain couples TRBV5-1 to TRBJ2-1; 7 nucleotides match TRBD1. This CDR3 comprises 14 residues. Germline V CDR1 and CDR2: SGHRS, YFSETQ. The junction had 7 bases not matched to a gene; V was cut back by 4 bases and J by 6 bases. The CDR3 here is CASSPRTGPNEQFF. CDR3 coding DNA: TGCGCCAGCAGCCCGAGGACAGGCCCCAATGAGCAGTTCTTC.

The J gene is TRBJ2-3, the V gene TRBV27; D might be TRBD1 (5 bases). V gave up 3 bases and J gave up 4 bases, with 8 bases separating them. This CDR3 comprises 13 residues. Germline V CDR1 and CDR2: MNHEY, SMNVEV (reference sequence). The DNA of the CDR3 is TGTGCCAGCAGTTTGTGGGGCCCAGATACGCAGTATTTT. Protein product: CASSLWGPDTQYF.

The chain links TRBV10-3 to TRBJ1-5, with no clear D. The CDR3 spans 14 residues. Germline loops: CDR1 ENHRY, CDR2 SYGVKD. Between the trimmed V and J ends, which lost 8 bases and 0 bases, there was a span of 11 bases. CDR3 in DNA: TGTGCCATCTCGTCAGGCCATAGCAATCAGCCCCAGCATTTT. This sequence encodes CAISSGHSNQPQHF.

The chain has TRBV14 and TRBJ2-5, with 8 bases identical to TRBD2. The germline V gene has CDR1 SGHDN and CDR2 FVKESK. With V trimmed by 2 bases and J by 2 bases, 4 bases remained unmatched. This CDR3 contains 15 residues. The CDR3 here is CASSQMRGAQETQYF. The CDR3, as DNA: TGTGCCAGCAGCCAAATGCGGGGGGCGCAAGAGACCCAGTACTTC.

A remark on this clone: Other DNA variants within this sample encode the same CDR3. V gene TRBV5-1 combines with J gene TRBJ1-5; D call uncertain. This CDR3 comprises 14 residues. The germline gives CDR1 SGHRS, CDR2 YFSETQ. V was shortened by 0 bases and J by 0 bases, with 4 bases between the two germline ends. The DNA for the CDR3 is TGCGCCAGCAGCTTGGACAGTAGCAATCAGCCCCAGCATTTT. It translates to CASSLDSSNQPQHF. The whole variable domain, filled in from reference TRBV5-1 and TRBJ1-5, reads KAGVTQTPRYLIKTRGQQVTLSCSPISGHRSVSWYQQTPGQGLQFLFEYFSETQRNKGNFPGRFSGRQFSNSRSEMNVSTLELGDSALYLCASSLDSSNQPQHFGDGTRLSIL.

The gene calls are TRBV7-2 and TRBJ2-6, with TRBD2 matching 11 bases. Germline values: CDR1 SGHTA, CDR2 FQGNSA. The ends lost 2 bases at V and 2 bases at J; junction bases unmatched: 5. CDR3 length equals 18 residues. CDR3 in amino acids: CASSLTSGSRAGANVLTF. Written as DNA, the CDR3 is TGTGCCAGCAGCTTAACTAGCGGGAGTAGGGCTGGGGCCAACGTCCTGACTTTC. The whole variable domain, filled in from reference TRBV7-2 and TRBJ2-6, reads GAGVSQSPSNKVTEKGKDVELRCDPISGHTALYWYRQSLGQGLEFLIYFQGNSAPDKSGLPSDRFSAERTGGSVSTLTIQRTQQEDSAVYLCASSLTSGSRAGANVLTFGAGSRLTVL.

The chain has TRBV7-9 and TRBJ2-2; TRBD2 matches at 10 bases. V shed 4 bases, J shed 6 bases, and the junction held 5 bases outside the gene matches. This CDR3 has 15 residues. CDR1 is SEHNR and CDR2 is FQNEAQ in the germline V gene (reference sequence). CDR3 protein: CASSSSGGGPGELFF. CDR3 coding DNA: TGTGCCAGCAGCTCTAGCGGGGGTGGTCCCGGGGAGCTGTTTTTT. The full variable domain, rest sourced from reference TRBV7-9 and TRBJ2-2, is DTGVSQNPRHKITKRGQNVTFRCDPISEHNRLYWYRQTLGQGPEFLTYFQNEAQLEKSRLLSDRFSAERPKGSFSTLEIQRTEQGDSAMYLCASSSSGGGPGELFFGEGSRLTVL.

Notes on this clone: Other nucleotide sequences from this sample produce the same CDR3. This chain links TRBV6-5 with TRBJ1-2; TRBD1 matches at 8 bases. The CDR3 length is 14 residues. Per the germline V gene, CDR1 is MNHEY and CDR2 is SVGAGI. Trimming removed 0 bases from V and 8 bases from J; junction bases left unmatched: 5. CDR3 residues: CASSYSGRGQGYTF. As DNA, the CDR3 is TGTGCCAGCAGTTACTCTGGCAGGGGGCAAGGCTACACCTTC.

This chain uses TRBV18 with TRBJ1-5; 7 bases agree with TRBD1. Germline V CDR1 and CDR2: KGHSH, LQKENI. The V segment lost 2 bases and the J segment 0 bases; nucleotides outside the gene matches: 4. CDR3 length: 16 amino acids. The CDR3 DNA reads TGTGCCAGCTCACCATTGCCAGGGGGTAGCAATCAGCCCCAGCATTTT. As protein: CASSPLPGGSNQPQHF.

The rearrangement joins TRBV7-8 to TRBJ1-5; D call uncertain. The CDR3 is 14 amino acids. Deletions cut 9 bases from V and 3 bases from J, with 15 bases between. CDR1 is SGHVS, CDR2 FQNEAQ, per germline. This CDR3 reads CASEPPGFNQPQHF. The CDR3 DNA sequence: TGTGCCAGTGAGCCCCCGGGATTCAATCAGCCCCAGCATTTT.

This chain links TRBV2 with TRBJ2-3; the D gene is possibly TRBD1 (6 bases). This CDR3 comprises 13 residues. The germline gives CDR1 SNHLY, CDR2 FYNNEI. V was pared by 7 bases and J by 1 base, with 9 bases between. CDR3 amino acids: CASNTGRTDTQYF. The CDR3 DNA reads TGTGCCAGCAACACAGGGCGCACAGATACGCAGTATTTT.

This clone was counted a single time. J is TRBJ2-1 and V is TRBV27; TRBD1 agrees at 9 bases. Germline assignment: CDR1 MNHEY and CDR2 SMNVEV (reference sequence). This CDR3 is 15 amino acids long. After removal of 0 bases from V and 9 bases from J, the junction contained 6 bases not matched to a gene. CDR3 in amino acids: CASSLSTGGTGEQFF. As DNA, the CDR3 is TGTGCCAGCAGTTTATCGACAGGGGGGACGGGTGAGCAGTTCTTC.

J is TRBJ1-2 and V is TRBV7-8; 9 nucleotides line up with TRBD1. V lost 3 bases, J lost 4 bases, and 6 bases stayed unmatched. Germline loops: CDR1 SGHVS, CDR2 FQNEAQ. The CDR3 is 15 residues long. CDR3 in amino acids: CASSFTATGGYGYTF. The DNA of the CDR3 is TGTGCCAGCAGCTTCACAGCGACAGGGGGCTATGGCTACACCTTC. Complete variable domain (other parts from reference TRBV7-8 and TRBJ1-2): GAGVSQSPRYKVAKRGQDVALRCDPISGHVSLFWYQQALGQGPEFLTYFQNEAQLDKSGLPSDRFFAERPEGSVSTLKIQRTQQEDSAVYLCASSFTATGGYGYTFGSGTRLTVV.

This clone was observed a handful of times. The V gene is TRBV7-2, the J gene TRBJ2-1, with 7 nucleotides matching TRBD2. J lost 7 bases, V lost 1 base, and 4 bases had no gene match. The CDR3 consists of 14 residues. CDR1 and CDR2 (germline): SGHTA, FQGNSA. In DNA, the CDR3 is TGTGCCAGCAGCTTAGGACTAGCCCTAAATGAGCAGTTCTTC. It specifies CASSLGLALNEQFF. The whole variable domain, remainder taken from reference TRBV7-2 and TRBJ2-1, is GAGVSQSPSNKVTEKGKDVELRCDPISGHTALYWYRQSLGQGLEFLIYFQGNSAPDKSGLPSDRFSAERTGGSVSTLTIQRTQQEDSAVYLCASSLGLALNEQFFGPGTRLTVL.

This chain links TRBV29-1 with TRBJ1-3; 7 bases align to TRBD1. V dropped 7 bases and J dropped 0; count of bases not matched to a gene: 3. CDR1 and CDR2 from the germline V gene are SQVTM and ANQGSEA. This CDR3 has 13 amino acids. Here the CDR3 DNA reads TGCAGCGGGTGGACAGGCTCTGGAAACACCATATATTTT. Encoded protein: CSGWTGSGNTIYF.